The clone carrying this T cell receptor beta chain was observed a handful of times. The antigen is undetermined. CDR1 and CDR2 from the germline V gene are MNHEY and SVGAGI. The CDR3 contains 15 residues. V was cut by 6 bases and J by 0 bases, with 11 bases left in between. Newly diagnosed, the hyperthyroidism patients had under 2 months' duration and were aged 18 to 65. The sample is drawn from a study of Graves' ophthalmopathy and Graves' hyperthyroidism. Across the whole study: Hyperthyroidism counted as stable given no ophthalmopathy within 18 months of follow-up.

Study results and limitations: Its predictions of ophthalmopathy progression gave the model over 65% sensitivity and about 72% specificity. Blood also held most thyroid clonotypes expanded above 0.001 frequency.

RNA transcripts were the template, and TCR beta CDR3 regions were amplified from them. Scientists carried out first-round RT-PCR using HTBI primers and then a second-round multiplex PCR. TCRdb re-derived calls from the multiplex PCR reads in MiXCR, one entry per CDR3 protein. This table has over a million distinct CDR3 sequences, less than 45% appearing once. Material for sequencing was peripheral blood or thyroid tissue (not recorded which). This receptor was obtained from an adult man with Graves' hyperthyroidism. The V gene is TRBV6-5, the J gene TRBJ1-4; D not certain. The chain's CDR3 is CASSGTAATNEKLFF. CDR3 nucleotides: TGTGCCAGCAGCGGAACAGCCGCAACTAATGAAAAACTGTTTTTT.